This T cell receptor (beta chain) derives from a study of T and B cells in COVID-19 patients. For the study at large: Of about 19 active-infection patients, under 15 were critically ill with mechanical ventilation or extracorporeal membrane oxygenation.

From blood, roughly 220-550 ng of genomic DNA served as TRB template. Multiplex PCR with BIOMED2 TRB-A/B primer pools amplified TRB rearrangements. MiXCR was run by TCRdb on the multiplex PCR reads, yielding one entry per CDR3 protein. The data hold thousands of distinct CDR3 sequences, with under 30% observed a single time. This sequence originates from a human donor with active COVID-19. Sequenced input: blood.

The CDR3 reads CASSLGQGGDTEAFF. The CDR3, as DNA: TGTGCCAGCAGTTTAGGGCAGGGGGGGGACACTGAAGCTTTCTTT. The chain uses TRBV12-3 or TRBV12-4 and TRBJ1-1; 7 bases are shared with TRBD1. This CDR3 is 15 amino acids long. J lost 3 bases, V lost 1 base, and 5 bases had no gene match.